A selection of T cell receptor beta chains follows, all from one sample in a study of T-cell reconstitution after alpha-beta-depleted transplantation in children. Each CDR3 protein gets one entry after TCRdb re-called the PCR reads with MiXCR. The sample has approximately 590,000 distinct CDR3 sequences; about 10% are singletons. The sample here was PBMCs from the stem cell graft donor, taken from the stem cell graft. These receptors all stem from a human donor who donated a stem cell graft to a child with acute myeloid leukemia. Both conserved end residues are part of each CDR3.

V | CDR3
TRBV27 | CASSAWGTSGVGGQPQHF
TRBV29-1 | CSLKGQKPATDTQYF
TRBV29-1 | CSVAPDLRNTEAFF
TRBV11-2 | CASSLGRTGGSEQYF
TRBV7-6 | CASSARVTGELFF
TRBV12-3/TRBV12-4 | CASSWSGDRGPYEQYF
TRBV27 | CASSPPLAGGTGEQYF
TRBV18 | CASSPNLDRFFYGYTF
TRBV27 | CASSPLTLGTEAFF
TRBV6-2/TRBV6-3 | CASSYDPGPYEQYF
TRBV6-2/TRBV6-3 | CASSSQRGTYNEQFF
TRBV7-9 | CASSFPRANPGDTQYF
TRBV28 | CASRPGTVNTGELFF
TRBV5-1 | CASSFGSGRMKYF
TRBV7-2 | CASSFWISGNNEQFF
TRBV7-2 | CASRPFQGWEDEQYF
TRBV12-3/TRBV12-4 | CASSIRDSSRRVDEQFF
TRBV4-3 | CASSQGGQGPSYEQYF
TRBV6-1 | CASIAGLAGGRDTQYF
TRBV29-1 | CSVAEGGVTQPQHF
TRBV18 | CASSPRGAGDDEQYF
TRBV20-1 | CSAIPGGSGNTIYF
TRBV20-1 | CSAGGSAHEQYF
TRBV24-1 | CATSDLADTQYF
TRBV7-9 | CASSLLGTNEKLFF
TRBV20-1 | CSASTGTNSYNEQFF
TRBV27 | CASSWSGTGDYEQYF
TRBV10-3 | CAISPWGQGLTDTQYF
TRBV20-1 | CSARSYSGNTIYF
TRBV29-1 | CSVEDHGDSPTDTQYF
TRBV7-3 | CASSAGRVQLEEQFF
TRBV29-1 | CSVGAPGGRDYGYTF
TRBV6-2/TRBV6-3 | CASRVRDTGSSYNEQFF
TRBV4-2 | CASSQDSSSDYGYTF
TRBV20-1 | CSARGPLRSAHYNEQFF
TRBV20-1 | CSAAPQGLGTEAFF
TRBV12-5 | CASGFRDTQYF
TRBV2 | CASRGEGHTGELFF
TRBV20-1 | CSAGQGVDYGYTF
TRBV7-2 | CASTPAAGYGQNIQYF